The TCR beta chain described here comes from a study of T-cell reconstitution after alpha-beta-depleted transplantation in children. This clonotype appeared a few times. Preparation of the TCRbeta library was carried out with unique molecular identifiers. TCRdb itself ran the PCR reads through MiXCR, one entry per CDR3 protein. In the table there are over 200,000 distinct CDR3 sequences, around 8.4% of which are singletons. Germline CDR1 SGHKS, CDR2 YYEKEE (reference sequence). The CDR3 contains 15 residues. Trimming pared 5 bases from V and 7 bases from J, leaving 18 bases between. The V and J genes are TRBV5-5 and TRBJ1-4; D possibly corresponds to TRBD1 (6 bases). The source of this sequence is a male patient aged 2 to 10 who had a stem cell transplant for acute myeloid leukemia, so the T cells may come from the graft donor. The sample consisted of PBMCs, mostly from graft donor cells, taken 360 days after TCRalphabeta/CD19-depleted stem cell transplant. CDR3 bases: TGTGCCAGCAGTTCAACCAGGGGCAGGGGTGAAAAACTGTTTTTT. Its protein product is CASSSTRGRGEKLFF.